This entry lists 18 T cell receptor beta chains sequenced from one sample in a study of T-cell memory formation after mild COVID-19. TCRdb called the 5' RACE reads again in MiXCR, with one record for every CDR3 protein. The repertoire has more than 300,000 distinct CDR3 sequences, 14% of them found once; the top ten carry roughly a fifth. The sample was PBMCs or a T cell subset sorted from them (not recorded which). Receptors were obtained from a man between 18 and 35 years old who had mild COVID-19 (a few samples of this study predate the infection). Cell type and time point are not known.

This clonotype has a handful of counts. The gene calls are TRBV20-1 and TRBJ2-3; a possible D gene is TRBD2 (6 bases). Germline values: CDR1 DFQATT, CDR2 SNEGSKA (reference sequence). The germline V and J ends were trimmed by 1 base and 2 bases, with 10 bases remaining between them. This CDR3 comprises 14 residues. Here the CDR3 reads CSARVGGNTDTQYF. The CDR3, as DNA: TGCAGTGCTAGAGTGGGGGGAAACACAGATACGCAGTATTTT.

This clonotype was detected a few times. The chain is built from TRBV3-1 and TRBJ1-5, with D tentatively TRBD1 (5 bases). In germline, CDR1 is LGHDT, CDR2 YNNKEL (reference sequence). V lost 3 bases and J lost 0, with 21 bases in between. The CDR3 has 19 residues. The CDR3 sequence is CASSQRDATAPYSNQPQHF. The CDR3 bases are TGTGCCAGCAGCCAGAGGGATGCGACAGCACCCTATAGCAATCAGCCCCAGCATTTT.

There are many counts of this clonotype. The J gene is TRBJ1-5, the V gene TRBV20-1; 12 bases line up with TRBD1. CDR1 DFQATT and CDR2 SNEGSKA come from the germline V gene (reference sequence). The V gene end was trimmed by 5 bases and the J gene end by 5 bases; junction bases not matched to a gene: 1. This CDR3 has 13 residues. CDR3 DNA sequence: TGCAGTGCTGGGACAGGGGGCCATCAGCCCCAGCATTTT. Encoded protein: CSAGTGGHQPQHF.

V and J are TRBV6-5 and TRBJ1-1, with TRBD1 as a possible D gene (5 bases). Per the germline V gene, CDR1 is MNHEY and CDR2 is SVGAGI. With 2 bases removed from V and 6 bases from J, the gap between germline ends came to 16 bases. The CDR3 sequence is 15 residues long. In nucleotides, the CDR3 is TGTGCCAGCAGTTACCACCGGGACTCGGGAGCTGAAGCTTTCTTT. Translated, it gives CASSYHRDSGAEAFF.

This clonotype was detected ten times or more. The chain carries TRBV4-1 and TRBJ2-5; 7 positions agree with TRBD2. The CDR3 is made up of 15 amino acids. Per the germline V gene, CDR1 is MGHRA and CDR2 is YSYEKL. V trimming: 5 bases; J trimming: 4 bases; junction bases outside the gene matches: 10. The CDR3 DNA is TGCGCCAGCAGCTCCTCGGGGGGAAGCGGAGAGACCCAGTACTTC. It codes for CASSSSGGSGETQYF.

This clonotype was seen a handful of times. This sequence joins TRBV7-9 and TRBJ2-3, with D perhaps TRBD2 (6 bases). The CDR3 runs 17 residues. CDR1 SEHNR and CDR2 FQNEAQ come from the germline V gene (reference sequence). Deletions cut 5 bases from V and 2 bases from J, with 20 bases between. The CDR3 DNA reads as TGTGCCAGCAGCCCAACCCTCGGGGGAGCGGACACAGATACGCAGTATTTT. Translated: CASSPTLGGADTDTQYF.

This clonotype was seen a few times. The V call is TRBV4-1, the J call TRBJ1-4; a possible D gene is TRBD1 (5 bases). Deletions cut 2 bases from V and 8 bases from J, with 15 bases between. This CDR3 spans 15 amino acids. Per the germline V gene, CDR1 is MGHRA and CDR2 is YSYEKL. For the CDR3, the DNA is TGCGCCAGCAGCCAACCCTTAGGGGAGAAGGAAAAACTGTTTTTT. Protein product: CASSQPLGEKEKLFF.

This clonotype was seen only a few times. This rearrangement joins TRBV6-5 to TRBJ2-6; 9 bases are a match to TRBD1. The CDR3 runs 16 residues. Per the germline V gene, CDR1 is MNHEY and CDR2 is SVGAGI. Trimming at V came to 7 bases and at J to 2 bases, leaving 6 bases not matched to a gene. The CDR3 DNA sequence: TGTGCCAGCAATGGACAGGGGATTACTGGGGCCAACGTCCTGACTTTC. Translation: CASNGQGITGANVLTF.

In its sample, this clonotype was seen a few times. One junction end disagrees with the germline gene, perhaps due to a read error. V usage is TRBV5-1 and J usage is TRBJ1-1; D is uncertain. Germline assignment: CDR1 SGHRS and CDR2 YFSETQ. The CDR3 has 13 residues. The CDR3 spells CASSLASGWELVF. The CDR3 DNA reads as TGCGCCAGCAGCTTGGCCAGTGGGTGGGAGCTGGTCTTT.

Comment on this clonotype: The junction does not match germline at one end; this may be a read error. The chain has TRBV19 and TRBJ1-5; D gene unclear. CDR1 LNHDA and CDR2 SQIVND come from the germline V gene (reference sequence). This CDR3 is 14 amino acids long. CDR3 region: CASSVEPTGQPQHF. CDR3 DNA: TGTGCCAGTAGTGTAGAACCAACCGGGCAGCCCCAGCATTTT.

V is TRBV9 and J is TRBJ2-6; D gene uncertain. V was shortened by 0 bases and J by 0 bases, with 13 bases between the two germline ends. The CDR3 spans 18 residues. Germline CDR1 reads SGDLS; CDR2 reads YYNGEE. The DNA of the CDR3 is TGTGCCAGCAGCGTAGAAGGTCAGCTCAGCTCTGGGGCCAACGTCCTGACTTTC. Amino acid sequence: CASSVEGQLSSGANVLTF.

A few counts support this clonotype. The rearrangement links TRBV7-9 to TRBJ2-7, with D possibly being TRBD1 (7 bases). Germline V lookup: CDR1 SEHNR, CDR2 FQNEAQ (reference sequence). This CDR3 has 16 amino acids. V lost 4 bases and J lost 2, with 18 bases in between. This CDR3 is CASSSAWAGGTYEQYF. CDR3 nucleotide sequence: TGTGCCAGCAGCTCTGCTTGGGCAGGGGGGACCTACGAGCAGTACTTC.

This clonotype was recorded a few times. The chain carries TRBV14 and TRBJ2-1; TRBD2 agrees at 8 bases. Germline trimming cut 3 bases from V and 8 bases from J; bases unmatched to any gene: 9. The germline V gene has CDR1 SGHDN and CDR2 FVKESK. The CDR3 runs to 15 residues. The CDR3 DNA follows: TGTGCCAGCAGCCAGGGACTAGAGGAGTACCATGAGCAGTTCTTC. Translating gives CASSQGLEEYHEQFF.

The chain has TRBV6-5 and TRBJ1-1; D is uncertain. This CDR3 is 14 amino acids long. Trimming removed 6 bases from V and 1 base from J, with 12 bases in between. Per germline, CDR1 MNHEY and CDR2 SVGAGI. CDR3 nucleotide sequence: TGTGCCAGCAGGCCCCCACTTAGGAACACTGAAGCTTTCTTT. Its translation: CASRPPLRNTEAFF.

This clonotype was detected a few times. The J gene is TRBJ2-2, the V gene TRBV6-5; D not certain. V lost 2 bases, J lost 7 bases, and 11 bases lay in between. Germline assignment: CDR1 MNHEY and CDR2 SVGAGI. This CDR3 spans 14 amino acids. The CDR3 spells CASSYAVPGGELFF. The CDR3 nucleotides are TGTGCCAGCAGTTACGCAGTCCCGGGCGGGGAGCTGTTTTTT.

The CDR3 sequence is CASSTTEAFF. CDR3 DNA: TGTGCCAGCAGCACCACTGAAGCTTTCTTT. J is TRBJ1-1 and V is TRBV7-2; D is ambiguous. V shed 5 bases and J shed 4 bases, with 2 bases lying between them. Germline CDR1 and CDR2: SGHTA and FQGNSA. The CDR3 is 10 amino acids.

This clonotype was detected ten times or more. This sequence joins TRBV3-1 and TRBJ2-2, with 7 bases matching TRBD2. V dropped 0 bases and J dropped 2; count of bases not matched to a gene: 6. Looked up from germline, CDR1 is LGHDT and CDR2 is YNNKEL (reference sequence). The CDR3 has 17 amino acids. The CDR3, as DNA: TGTGCCAGCAGCCAAGATTTTGGCGGGGGAAACACCGGGGAGCTGTTTTTT. The encoded protein is CASSQDFGGGNTGELFF.

V usage is TRBV3-1 and J usage is TRBJ1-1, with TRBD1 as a possible D gene (6 bases). Looked up from germline, CDR1 is LGHDT and CDR2 is YNNKEL (reference sequence). The CDR3 runs 13 residues. V lost 6 bases, J lost 3 bases, and 11 bases lay in between. As DNA, the CDR3 is TGTGCCAGCAGGGAGCAGGGGTACACTGAAGCTTTCTTT. Its protein product is CASREQGYTEAFF.